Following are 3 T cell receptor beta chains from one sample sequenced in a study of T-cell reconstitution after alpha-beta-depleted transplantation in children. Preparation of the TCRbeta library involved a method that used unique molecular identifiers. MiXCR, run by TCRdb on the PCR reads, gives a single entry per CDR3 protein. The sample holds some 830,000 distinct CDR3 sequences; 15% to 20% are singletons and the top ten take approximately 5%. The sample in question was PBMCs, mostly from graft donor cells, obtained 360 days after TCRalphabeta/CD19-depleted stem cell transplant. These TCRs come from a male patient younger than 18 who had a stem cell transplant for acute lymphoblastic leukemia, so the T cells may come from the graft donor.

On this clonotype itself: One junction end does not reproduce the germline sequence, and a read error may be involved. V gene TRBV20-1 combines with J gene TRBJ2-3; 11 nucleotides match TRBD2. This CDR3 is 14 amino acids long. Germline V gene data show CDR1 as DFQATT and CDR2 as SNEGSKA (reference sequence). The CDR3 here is CSATSGRSLDTKYF. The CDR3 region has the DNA TGCAGTGCTACTAGCGGGAGGAGTTTGGATACGAAGTATTTT.

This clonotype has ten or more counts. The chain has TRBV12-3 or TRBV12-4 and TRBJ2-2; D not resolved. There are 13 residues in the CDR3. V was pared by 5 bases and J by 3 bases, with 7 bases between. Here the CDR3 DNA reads TGTGCCAGCAGTAGAATCGACACCGGGGAGCTGTTTTTT. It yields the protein CASSRIDTGELFF.

Written as DNA, the CDR3 is TGTGCCAGCAGTCGCCGGGGACATTCCTACGAGCAGTACTTC. Protein sequence: CASSRRGHSYEQYF. The chain uses TRBV6-1 and TRBJ2-7; possible D gene TRBD1, 6 bases. The CDR3 spans 14 residues. The V end was cut by 5 bases, the J end by 1 base, with 12 bases between. Germline values: CDR1 MNHNS, CDR2 SASEGT.